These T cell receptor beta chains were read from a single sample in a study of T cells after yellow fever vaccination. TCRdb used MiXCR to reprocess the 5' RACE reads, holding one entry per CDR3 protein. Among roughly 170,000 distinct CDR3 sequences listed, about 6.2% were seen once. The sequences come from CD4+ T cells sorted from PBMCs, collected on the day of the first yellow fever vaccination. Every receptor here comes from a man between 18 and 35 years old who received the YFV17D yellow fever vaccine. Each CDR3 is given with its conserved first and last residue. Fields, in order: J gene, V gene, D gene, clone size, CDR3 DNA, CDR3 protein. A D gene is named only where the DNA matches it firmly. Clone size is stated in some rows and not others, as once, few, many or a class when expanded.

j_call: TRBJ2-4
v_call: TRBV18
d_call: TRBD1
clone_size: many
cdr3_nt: TGTGCCAGCTCACCACAACAGGGGAGAAACATTCAGTACTTC
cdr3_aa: CASSPQQGRNIQYF

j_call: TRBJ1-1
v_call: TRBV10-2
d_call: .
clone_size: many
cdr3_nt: TGCGCCAGCAGTGAGGCCAGGGAATTCGGGGCTTTCTTT
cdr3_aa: CASSEAREFGAFF

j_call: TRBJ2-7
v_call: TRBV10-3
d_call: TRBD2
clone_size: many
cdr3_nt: TGTGCCATCAGTGAGCCCGGACTAGCGCTGTACGAGCAGTACTTC
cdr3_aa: CAISEPGLALYEQYF

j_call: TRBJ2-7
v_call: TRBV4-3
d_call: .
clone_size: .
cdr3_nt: TGCTCCAGCAGCCAAGGTCGGGCCCTAGGGGAGCAGTACTTC
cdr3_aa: CSSSQGRALGEQYF

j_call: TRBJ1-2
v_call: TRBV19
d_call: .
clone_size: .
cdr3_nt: TGTGCCAGTAGCCTTCTGGGGGGCGACTATGGCTACACCTTC
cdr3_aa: CASSLLGGDYGYTF

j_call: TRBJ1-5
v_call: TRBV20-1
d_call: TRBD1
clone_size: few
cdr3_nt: TGCAGTGCTAGAGCCGGGACAGCCGGCAATCAGCCCCAGCATTTT
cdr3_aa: CSARAGTAGNQPQHF

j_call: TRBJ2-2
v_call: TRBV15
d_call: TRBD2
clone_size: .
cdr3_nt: TGTGCCACCAGCAGAGAATTTCAACTAGCGGGGTCCACCGGGGAGCTGTTTTTT
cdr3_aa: CATSREFQLAGSTGELFF

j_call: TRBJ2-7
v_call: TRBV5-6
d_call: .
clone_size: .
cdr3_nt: TGTGCCAGCAGCTGGGGCGGTTGGGCCGCCTCTTACGAGCAGTACTTC
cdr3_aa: CASSWGGWAASYEQYF

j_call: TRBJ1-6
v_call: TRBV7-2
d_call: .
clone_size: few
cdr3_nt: TGTGCCAGCAGCCAAGCCCAGGGGTCCTATAATTCACCCCTCCACTTT
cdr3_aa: CASSQAQGSYNSPLHF

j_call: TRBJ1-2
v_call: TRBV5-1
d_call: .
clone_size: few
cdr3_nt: TGCGCCAGCAGCTTGTCTGAGAGGCGTGCTAACTATGGCTACACCTTC
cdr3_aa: CASSLSERRANYGYTF

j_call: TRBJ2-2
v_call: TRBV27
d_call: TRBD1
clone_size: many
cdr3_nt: TGTGCCAGCAGCTGGACAGGGGGCTATATCGGGGAGCTGTTTTTT
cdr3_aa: CASSWTGGYIGELFF

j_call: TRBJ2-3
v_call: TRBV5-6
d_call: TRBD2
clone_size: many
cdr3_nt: TGTGCCAGCAGCTTGCGGACTAGCGGGGGGGGCACAGATACGCAGTATTTT
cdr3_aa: CASSLRTSGGGTDTQYF

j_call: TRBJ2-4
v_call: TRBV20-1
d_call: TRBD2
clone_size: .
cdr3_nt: TGCAGTGCTAGAAATAGCGGGGGGCCGTCCAAAAACATTCAGTACTTC
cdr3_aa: CSARNSGGPSKNIQYF

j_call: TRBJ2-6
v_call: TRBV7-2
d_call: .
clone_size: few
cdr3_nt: TGTGCCAGCAGCTCCCAGATCTCTGGGGCCAACGTCCTGACTTTC
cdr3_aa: CASSSQISGANVLTF

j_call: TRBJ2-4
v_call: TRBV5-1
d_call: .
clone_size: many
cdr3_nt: TGCGCCAGCAGCTTGTGGGGTCAAGGGGACATTCAGTACTTC
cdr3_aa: CASSLWGQGDIQYF

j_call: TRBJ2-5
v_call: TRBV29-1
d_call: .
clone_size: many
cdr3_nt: TGCAGCGTTTCCGTGCCAGAAGAGACCCAGTACTTC
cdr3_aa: CSVSVPEETQYF

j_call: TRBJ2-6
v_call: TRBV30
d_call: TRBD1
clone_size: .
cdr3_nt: TGTGCCTGGAATAGACAGGGGCTGGCTGGGGCCAACGTCCTGACTTTC
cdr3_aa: CAWNRQGLAGANVLTF

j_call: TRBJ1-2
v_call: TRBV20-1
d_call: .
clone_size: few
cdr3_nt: TGCAGTGCTAGAGTAGGGGAGAGGTATGGCTACACCTTC
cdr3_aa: CSARVGERYGYTF

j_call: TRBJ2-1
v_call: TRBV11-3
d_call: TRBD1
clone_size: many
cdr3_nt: TGTGCCAGCAGCAAACTACAGGGGGCTAATGAGCAGTTCTTC
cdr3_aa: CASSKLQGANEQFF

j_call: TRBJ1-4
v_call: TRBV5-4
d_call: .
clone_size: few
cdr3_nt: TGTGCCAGCAGCCCCGACAGACCTGCAACTAATGAAAAACTGTTTTTT
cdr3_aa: CASSPDRPATNEKLFF

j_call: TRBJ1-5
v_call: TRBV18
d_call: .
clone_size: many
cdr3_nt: TGTGCCAGCAGCCCCCCCAATCAGCCCCAGCATTTT
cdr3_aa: CASSPPNQPQHF

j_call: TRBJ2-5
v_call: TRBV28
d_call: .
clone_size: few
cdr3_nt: TGTGCCAGCAGGACTCAAGGACGGGGCCAGTACTTC
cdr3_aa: CASRTQGRGQYF

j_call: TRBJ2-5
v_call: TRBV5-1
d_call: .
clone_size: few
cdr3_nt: TGCGCCAGCACCAAGGGGGAGGTCGGCGAGACCCAGTACTTC
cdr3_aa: CASTKGEVGETQYF

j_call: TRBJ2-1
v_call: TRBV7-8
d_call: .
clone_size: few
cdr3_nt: TGTGCCAGCAGCTTAGTCGAGGAGTCCTACAATGAGCAGTTCTTC
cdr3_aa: CASSLVEESYNEQFF

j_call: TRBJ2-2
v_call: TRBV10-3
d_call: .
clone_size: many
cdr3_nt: TGTGCCATCACCGATCAGGGTTTCACCGGGGAGCTGTTTTTT
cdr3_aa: CAITDQGFTGELFF

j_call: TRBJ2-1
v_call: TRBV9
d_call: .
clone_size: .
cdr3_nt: TGTGCCAGCAGCGTAGAAGGTTCCTACAATGAGCAGTTCTTC
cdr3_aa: CASSVEGSYNEQFF

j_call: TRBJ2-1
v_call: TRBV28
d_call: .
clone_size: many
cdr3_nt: TGTGCCAGCAGGCTAGGGGATCAGGGGCGTAATGAGCAGTTCTTC
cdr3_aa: CASRLGDQGRNEQFF

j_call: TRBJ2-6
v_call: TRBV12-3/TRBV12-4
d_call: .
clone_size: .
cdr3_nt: TGTGCCAGCAATTCGAACTCTGGGGCCAACTTCCTGACTTTC
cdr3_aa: CASNSNSGANFLTF

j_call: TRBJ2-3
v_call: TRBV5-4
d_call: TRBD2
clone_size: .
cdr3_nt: TGTGCCAGCAGCCAGCGGGACTGGACAGATACGCAGTATTTT
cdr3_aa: CASSQRDWTDTQYF

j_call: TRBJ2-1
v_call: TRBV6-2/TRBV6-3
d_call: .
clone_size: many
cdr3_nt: TGTGCCAGCACCAAGAGGGGACAGCAGTTCTTC
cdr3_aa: CASTKRGQQFF

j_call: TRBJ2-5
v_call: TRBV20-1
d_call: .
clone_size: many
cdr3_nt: TGCAGTGCTAGGGGGGGTGCCTTACAAGAGACCCAGTACTTC
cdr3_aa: CSARGGALQETQYF

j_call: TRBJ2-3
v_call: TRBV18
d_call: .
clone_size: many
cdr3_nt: TGTGCCAGCTCACCATCCAGGAGCACAGATACGCAGTATTTT
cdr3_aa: CASSPSRSTDTQYF

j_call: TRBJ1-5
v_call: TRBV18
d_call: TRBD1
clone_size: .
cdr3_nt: TGTGCCAGCTTGGGAGGACAGGGGACCAATCAGCCCCAGCATTTT
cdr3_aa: CASLGGQGTNQPQHF

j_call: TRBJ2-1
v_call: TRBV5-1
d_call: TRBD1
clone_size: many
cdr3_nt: TGCGCCAGCAGCTTCGTGACAGGGACCTACAATGAGCAGTTCTTC
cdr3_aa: CASSFVTGTYNEQFF

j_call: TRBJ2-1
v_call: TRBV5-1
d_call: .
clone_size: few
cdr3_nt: TGCGCCAGCAGCTGGGCGGACAGTTTCTACAATGAGCAGTTCTTC
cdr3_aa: CASSWADSFYNEQFF

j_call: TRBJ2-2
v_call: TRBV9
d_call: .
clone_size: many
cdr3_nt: TGTGCCAGCGAGCGCAGGGCGTCAGGCGGGGAGCTGTTTTTT
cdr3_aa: CASERRASGGELFF

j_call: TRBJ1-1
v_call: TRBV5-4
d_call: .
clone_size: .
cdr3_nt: TGTGCCAGCAGCACAGACAGTTCGAACACTGAAGCTTTCTTT
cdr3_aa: CASSTDSSNTEAFF

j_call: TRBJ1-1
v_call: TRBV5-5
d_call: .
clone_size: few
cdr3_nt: TGTGCCAGCAGCCTCCGCCGGGCGGTGAACACTGAAGCTTTCTTT
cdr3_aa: CASSLRRAVNTEAFF

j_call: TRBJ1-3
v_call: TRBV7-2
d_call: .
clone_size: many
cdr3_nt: TGTGCCAGCAGCTTAGTGTCGGGAAACACCATATATTTT
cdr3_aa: CASSLVSGNTIYF

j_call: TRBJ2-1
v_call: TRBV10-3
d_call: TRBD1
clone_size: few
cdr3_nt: TGTGCCATCAGTGGGACAGGGAGCTCCTACAATGAGCAGTTCTTC
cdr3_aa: CAISGTGSSYNEQFF

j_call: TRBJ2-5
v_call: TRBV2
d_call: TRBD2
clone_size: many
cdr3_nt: TGTGCCAGCAGTGTTCTAGGACTAGCGGGGAGAACGGAGACCCAGTACTTC
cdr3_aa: CASSVLGLAGRTETQYF

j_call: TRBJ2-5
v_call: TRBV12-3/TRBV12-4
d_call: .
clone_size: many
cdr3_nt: TGTGCCAGCAGTTTACTAGCATGGGAGACCCAGTACTTC
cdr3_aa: CASSLLAWETQYF

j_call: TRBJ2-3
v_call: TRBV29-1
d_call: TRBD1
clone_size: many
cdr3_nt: TGCAGCGTTAGTCCCGGGGGACAGGTGAAGTATTTT
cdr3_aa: CSVSPGGQVKYF

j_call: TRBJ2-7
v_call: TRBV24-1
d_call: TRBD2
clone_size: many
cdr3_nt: TGTGCCACCATCGGGAGGCCTCCCGACGAGCAGTACTTC
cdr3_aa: CATIGRPPDEQYF

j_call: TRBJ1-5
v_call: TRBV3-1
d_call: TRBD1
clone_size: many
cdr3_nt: TGTGCCAGCAGCTCTCAGGGGGCCGGTCAGCCCCAGCATTTT
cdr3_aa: CASSSQGAGQPQHF

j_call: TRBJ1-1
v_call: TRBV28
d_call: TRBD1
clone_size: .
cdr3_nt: TGTGCCAGCAGTTTGGGGGACAGGGAGGGGTCTGAAGCTTTCTTT
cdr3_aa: CASSLGDREGSEAFF

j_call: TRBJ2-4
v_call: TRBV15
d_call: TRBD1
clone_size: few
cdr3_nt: TGTGCCACCACCATGGGACAGGGGGTCCTCAAAAACATTCAGTACTTC
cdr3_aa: CATTMGQGVLKNIQYF

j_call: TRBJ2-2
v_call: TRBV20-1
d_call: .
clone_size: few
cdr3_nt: TGCAGTGCTAGAGGCCCGGGCAGGCCAAACGCGAACACCGGGGAGCTGTTTTTT
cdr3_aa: CSARGPGRPNANTGELFF

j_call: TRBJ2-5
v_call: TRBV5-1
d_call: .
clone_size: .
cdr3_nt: TGCGCCAGCAGAAGGGGTCGGGAGACCCAGTACTTC
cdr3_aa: CASRRGRETQYF

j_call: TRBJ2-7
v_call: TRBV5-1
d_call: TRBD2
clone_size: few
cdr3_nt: TGCGCCAGCAGCTTGTCAAGCGGGGAGTATTACGAGCAGTACTTC
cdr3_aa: CASSLSSGEYYEQYF

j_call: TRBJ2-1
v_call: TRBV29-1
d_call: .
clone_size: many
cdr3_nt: TGCAGCGCGCGTGCCTACAATGAGCAGTTCTTC
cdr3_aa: CSARAYNEQFF